This is a list of T cell receptor beta chains from one sample in a study of identifying expanded T cells in peripheral blood. Measured with immunoSEQ multiplex PCR; TCRdb has only the in-frame clones, and not every one. The profile covers over 70,000 clones, with around 89% appearing a single time and 15% to 20% taken by the ten largest. The source material was blood. The receptors stem from a person aged 18 to 75 in good health. CDR3s include the opening cysteine and the closing phenylalanine or tryptophan. The D gene is left open where the match is weak. A row's size may be missing; if present it is once, few, many or a size class.

j_call,clone_size,v_call,d_call,cdr3_aa,cdr3_nt
TRBJ1-5,.,TRBV19,TRBD1,CASSAQGQGSNQPQHF,TGTGCCAGTAGTGCGCAGGGACAGGGGAGCAATCAGCCCCAGCATTTT
TRBJ2-2,.,TRBV28,TRBD2,CASSSPSSGGAGELFF,TGTGCCAGCAGTTCCCCCTCTAGCGGGGGGGCCGGGGAGCTGTTTTTT
TRBJ1-6,.,TRBV25-1,.,CASSGQFNSPLHF,TGTGCCAGCAGTGGACAATTTAATTCACCCCTCCACTTT
TRBJ2-1,.,TRBV4-1,.,CASSQDPDGTLFNEQFF,TGCGCCAGCAGCCAAGACCCAGACGGGACACTTTTCAATGAGCAGTTCTTC
TRBJ1-1,.,TRBV15,TRBD1,CATSRVGQGISRAFF,TGTGCCACCAGCAGAGTGGGACAGGGTATATCTCGAGCTTTCTTT
TRBJ2-5,.,TRBV18,TRBD2,CASSPYSGAQETQYF,TGTGCCAGCTCACCGTATAGCGGGGCCCAAGAGACCCAGTACTTC
TRBJ2-5,.,TRBV6-5,.,CASSYSRAGETQYF,TGTGCCAGCAGTTACTCCCGGGCCGGGGAGACCCAGTACTTC
TRBJ2-7,.,TRBV5-6,.,CASRGPGPREYF,TGTGCCAGCAGGGGACCGGGACCAAGGGAGTACTTC
TRBJ1-2,.,TRBV4-1,.,CASSQERGVNYGYTF,TGCGCCAGCAGCCAAGAGCGAGGGGTAAACTATGGCTACACCTTC
TRBJ2-5,.,TRBV7-2,TRBD2,CASSLLRGGARETQYF,TGTGCCAGCAGCTTACTACGCGGGGGGGCCAGAGAGACCCAGTACTTC
TRBJ1-2,.,TRBV11-2,.,CASSLPGLTYGYTF,TGTGCCAGCAGCTTACCCGGGTTGACATATGGCTACACCTTC
TRBJ2-3,.,TRBV4-3,.,CASSLRDTDTQYF,TGCGCCAGCAGCCTCAGGGATACAGATACGCAGTATTTT
TRBJ2-7,.,TRBV7-7,TRBD2,CASSLGGTSGAAYEQYF,TGTGCCAGCAGCTTAGGTGGGACTAGCGGGGCTGCCTACGAGCAGTACTTC
TRBJ2-2,.,TRBV19,.,CASHANTGELFF,TGTGCCAGTCACGCGAACACCGGGGAGCTGTTTTTT
TRBJ1-2,.,TRBV9,.,CASSVGAGYGYTF,TGTGCCAGCAGCGTAGGGGCCGGCTATGGCTACACCTTC
TRBJ2-2,once,TRBV7-2,.,CASSLRTTITSTGTGELFF,TGTGCCAGCAGCCTAAGGACTACAATAACAAGTACTGGGACCGGGGAGCTGTTTTTT
TRBJ2-4,.,TRBV10-2,TRBD2,CASTEWRGENLGDIQYF,TGCGCCAGCACCGAGTGGCGGGGGGAGAATTTAGGGGACATTCAGTACTTC
TRBJ2-7,once,TRBV18,.,CASSPPGRRLEEQYF,TGTGCCAGCTCACCCCCGGGCAGGCGGCTCGAGGAGCAGTACTTC
TRBJ2-3,.,TRBV10-3,.,CAISGQNTQYF,TGTGCCATCTCGGGTCAGAATACGCAGTATTTT
TRBJ2-7,.,TRBV11-3,TRBD2,CASSLKAGGSYEQYF,TGTGCCAGCAGTCTCAAAGCGGGGGGATCCTACGAGCAGTACTTC
TRBJ2-1,.,TRBV27,.,CASSQQGQKQFF,TGTGCCAGCAGTCAACAAGGACAGAAGCAGTTCTTC
TRBJ2-7,.,TRBV4-1,.,CASSQDRGVIYAQYF,TGCGCCAGCAGCCAAGATAGAGGGGTGATCTACGCGCAGTACTTC
TRBJ2-7,.,TRBV27,.,CASSFANSLYEQYF,TGTGCCAGCAGTTTCGCGAACTCGCTCTACGAGCAGTACTTC
TRBJ2-1,.,TRBV5-4,.,CASRRDGANNEQFF,TGTGCCAGCCGACGGGACGGGGCCAACAATGAGCAGTTCTTC
TRBJ2-1,.,TRBV4-1,.,CASSQRGPGVYNEQFF,TGCGCCAGCAGCCAAAGGGGGCCGGGGGTCTACAATGAGCAGTTCTTC
TRBJ1-6,.,TRBV5-6,TRBD1,CASSAYHRGNSPLHF,TGTGCCAGCAGCGCCTACCACAGGGGAAATTCACCCCTCCACTTT
TRBJ2-7,.,TRBV30,.,CAWSVSSYEQYF,TGTGCCTGGAGTGTTAGCAGCTACGAGCAGTACTTC
TRBJ2-2,.,TRBV6-5,.,CASSRGAANTGELFF,TGTGCCAGCAGTCGGGGGGCCGCGAACACCGGGGAGCTGTTTTTT
TRBJ2-7,.,TRBV5-6,.,CASRFGGSHEQYF,TGTGCCAGCAGGTTTGGGGGTAGCCACGAGCAGTACTTC
TRBJ1-5,.,TRBV6-5,.,CASSYSEGVAQHF,TGTGCCAGCAGTTACTCCGAGGGTGTCGCCCAGCATTTT
TRBJ2-5,.,TRBV7-2,.,CASSWGSETQYF,TGTGCCAGCAGCTGGGGAAGTGAGACCCAGTACTTC